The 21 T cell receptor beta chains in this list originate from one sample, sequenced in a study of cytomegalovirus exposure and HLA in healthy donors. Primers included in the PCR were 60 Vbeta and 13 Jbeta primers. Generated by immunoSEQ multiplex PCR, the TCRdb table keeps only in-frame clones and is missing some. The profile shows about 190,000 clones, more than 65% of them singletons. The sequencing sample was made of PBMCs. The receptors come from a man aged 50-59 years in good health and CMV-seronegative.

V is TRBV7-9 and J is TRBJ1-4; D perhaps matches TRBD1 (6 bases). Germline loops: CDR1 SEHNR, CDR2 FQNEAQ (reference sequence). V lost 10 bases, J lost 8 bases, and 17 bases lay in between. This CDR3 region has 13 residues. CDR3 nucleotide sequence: TGTGCCAATAGGGAACAGGGCGGAGAAAAACTGTTTTTT. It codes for CANREQGGEKLFF. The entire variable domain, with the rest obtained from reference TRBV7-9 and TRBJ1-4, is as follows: DTGVSQNPRHKITKRGQNVTFRCDPISEHNRLYWYRQTLGQGPEFLTYFQNEAQLEKSRLLSDRFSAERPKGSFSTLEIQRTEQGDSAMYLCANREQGGEKLFFGSGTQLSVL.

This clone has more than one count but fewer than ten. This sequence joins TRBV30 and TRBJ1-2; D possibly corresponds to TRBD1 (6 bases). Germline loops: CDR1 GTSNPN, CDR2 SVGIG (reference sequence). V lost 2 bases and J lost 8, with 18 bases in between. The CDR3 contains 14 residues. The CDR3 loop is CAWSSTGKFLGYTF. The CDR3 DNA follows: TGTGCCTGGAGTTCCACAGGGAAGTTTTTGGGCTACACCTTC. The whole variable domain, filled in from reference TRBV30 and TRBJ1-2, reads SQTIHQWPATLVQPVGSPLSLECTVEGTSNPNLYWYRQAAGRGLQLLFYSVGIGQISSEVPQNLSASRPQDRQFILSSKKLLLSDSGFYLCAWSSTGKFLGYTFGSGTRLTVV.

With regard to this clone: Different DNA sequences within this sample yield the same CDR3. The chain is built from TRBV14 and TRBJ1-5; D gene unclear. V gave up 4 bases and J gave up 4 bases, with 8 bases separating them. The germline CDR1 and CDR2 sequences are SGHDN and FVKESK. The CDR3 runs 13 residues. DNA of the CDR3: TGTGCCAGCAGCCCCGGGAGTAATCAGCCCCAGCATTTT. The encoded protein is CASSPGSNQPQHF.

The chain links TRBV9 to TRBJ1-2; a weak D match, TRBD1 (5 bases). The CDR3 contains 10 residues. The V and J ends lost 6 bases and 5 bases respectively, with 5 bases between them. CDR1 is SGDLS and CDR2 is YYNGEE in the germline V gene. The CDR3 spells CASKGYGYTF. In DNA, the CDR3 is TGTGCCAGCAAGGGGTATGGCTACACCTTC.

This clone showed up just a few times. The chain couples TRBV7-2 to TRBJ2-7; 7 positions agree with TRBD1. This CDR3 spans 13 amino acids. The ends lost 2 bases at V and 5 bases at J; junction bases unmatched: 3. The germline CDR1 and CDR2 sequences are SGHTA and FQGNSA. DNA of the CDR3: TGTGCCAGCAGCTTAAGGGGGCGGAACGAGCAGTACTTC. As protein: CASSLRGRNEQYF.

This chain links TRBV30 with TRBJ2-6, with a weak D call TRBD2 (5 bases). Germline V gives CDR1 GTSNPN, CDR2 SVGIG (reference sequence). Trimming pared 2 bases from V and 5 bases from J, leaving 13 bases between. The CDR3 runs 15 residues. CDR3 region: CAWSTTTGRANVLTF. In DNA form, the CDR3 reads TGTGCCTGGAGTACTACCACGGGAAGGGCCAACGTCCTGACTTTC.

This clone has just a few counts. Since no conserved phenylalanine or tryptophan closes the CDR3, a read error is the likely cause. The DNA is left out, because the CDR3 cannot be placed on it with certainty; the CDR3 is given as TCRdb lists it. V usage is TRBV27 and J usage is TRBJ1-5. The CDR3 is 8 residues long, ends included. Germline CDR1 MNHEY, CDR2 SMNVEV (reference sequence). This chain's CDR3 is CASSIGPA.

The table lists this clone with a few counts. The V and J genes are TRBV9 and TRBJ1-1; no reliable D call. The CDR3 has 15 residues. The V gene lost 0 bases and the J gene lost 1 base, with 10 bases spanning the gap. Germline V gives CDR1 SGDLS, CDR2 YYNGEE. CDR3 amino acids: CASSVGGGWNTEAFF. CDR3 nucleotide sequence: TGTGCCAGCAGCGTAGGAGGCGGATGGAACACTGAAGCTTTCTTT.

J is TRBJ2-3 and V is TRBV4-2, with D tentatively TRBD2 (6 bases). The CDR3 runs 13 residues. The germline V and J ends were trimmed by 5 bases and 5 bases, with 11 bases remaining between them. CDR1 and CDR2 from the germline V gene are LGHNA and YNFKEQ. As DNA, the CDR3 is TGTGCCAGCAGCTGGGACTCCAAAGATACGCAGTATTTT. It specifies CASSWDSKDTQYF.

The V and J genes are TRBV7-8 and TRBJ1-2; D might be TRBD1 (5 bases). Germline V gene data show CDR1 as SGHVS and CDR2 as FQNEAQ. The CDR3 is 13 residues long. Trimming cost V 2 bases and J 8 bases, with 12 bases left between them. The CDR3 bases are TGTGCCAGCAGCTTAAGTGCGGGGACGGGCTACACCTTC. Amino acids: CASSLSAGTGYTF.

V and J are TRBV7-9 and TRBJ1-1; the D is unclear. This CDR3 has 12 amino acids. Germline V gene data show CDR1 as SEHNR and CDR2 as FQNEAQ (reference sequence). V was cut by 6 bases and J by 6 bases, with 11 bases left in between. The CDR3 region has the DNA TGTGCCAGCAGTGAACAGAGACCTGAAGCTTTCTTT. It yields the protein CASSEQRPEAFF.

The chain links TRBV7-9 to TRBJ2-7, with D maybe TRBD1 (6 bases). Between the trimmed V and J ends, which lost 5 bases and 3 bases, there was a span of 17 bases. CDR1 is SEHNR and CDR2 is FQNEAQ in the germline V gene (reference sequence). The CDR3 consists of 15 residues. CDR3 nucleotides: TGTGCCAGCAGCCCCCGCACAGGGAAGGGCTACGAGCAGTACTTC. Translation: CASSPRTGKGYEQYF.

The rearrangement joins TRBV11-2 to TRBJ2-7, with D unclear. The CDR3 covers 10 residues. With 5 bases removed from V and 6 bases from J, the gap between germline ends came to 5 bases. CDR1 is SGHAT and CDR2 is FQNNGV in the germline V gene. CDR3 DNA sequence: TGTGCCAGCAGCACTCTCGAGCAGTACTTC. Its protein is CASSTLEQYF. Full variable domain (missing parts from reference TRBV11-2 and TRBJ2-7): EAGVAQSPRYKIIEKRQSVAFWCNPISGHATLYWYQQILGQGPKLLIQFQNNGVVDDSQLPKDRFSAERLKGVDSTLKIQPAKLEDSAVYLCASSTLEQYFGPGTRLTVT.

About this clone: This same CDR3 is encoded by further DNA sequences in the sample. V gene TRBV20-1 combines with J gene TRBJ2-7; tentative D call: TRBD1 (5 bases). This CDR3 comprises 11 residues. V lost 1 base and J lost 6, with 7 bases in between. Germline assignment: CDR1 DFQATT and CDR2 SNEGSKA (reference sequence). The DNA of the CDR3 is TGCAGTGCTAGAGGGGGCGCCGAGCAGTACTTC. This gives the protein CSARGGAEQYF.

CDR3 amino acids: CASSFAGQETQYF. The CDR3 DNA follows: TGTGCCAGCAGCTTTGCGGGCCAAGAGACCCAGTACTTC. The chain employs TRBV7-9 and TRBJ2-5, with a tentative D call TRBD2 (5 bases). V lost 3 bases, J lost 1 base, and 6 bases lay in between. The germline V gene encodes CDR1 SEHNR and CDR2 FQNEAQ (reference sequence). This CDR3 is 13 amino acids long.

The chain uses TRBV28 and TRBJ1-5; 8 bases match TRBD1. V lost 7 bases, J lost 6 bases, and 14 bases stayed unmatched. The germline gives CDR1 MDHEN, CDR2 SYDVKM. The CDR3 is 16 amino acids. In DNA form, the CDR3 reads TGTGCCAGCACCACGGCCGGGACAGGTCTTCGTCAGCCCCAGCATTTT. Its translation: CASTTAGTGLRQPQHF.

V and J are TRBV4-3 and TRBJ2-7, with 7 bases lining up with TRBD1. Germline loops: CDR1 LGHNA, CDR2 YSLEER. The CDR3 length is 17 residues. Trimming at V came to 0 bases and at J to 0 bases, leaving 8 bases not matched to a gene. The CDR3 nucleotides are TGCGCCAGCAGCCAAGATCTGGCGGCAGGGGGCTCCTACGAGCAGTACTTC. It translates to CASSQDLAAGGSYEQYF.

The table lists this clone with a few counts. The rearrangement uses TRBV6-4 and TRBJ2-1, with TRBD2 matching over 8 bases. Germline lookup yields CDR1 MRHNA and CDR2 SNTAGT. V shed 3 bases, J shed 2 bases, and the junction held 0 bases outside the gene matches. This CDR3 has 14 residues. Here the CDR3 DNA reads TGTGCCAGCAGTGAGACTAGCGCCTACAATGAGCAGTTCTTC. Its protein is CASSETSAYNEQFF.

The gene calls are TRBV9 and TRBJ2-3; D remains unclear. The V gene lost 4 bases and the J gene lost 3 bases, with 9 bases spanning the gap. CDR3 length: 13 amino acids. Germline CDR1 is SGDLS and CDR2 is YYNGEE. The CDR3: CASSPTGTDTQYF. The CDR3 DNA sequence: TGTGCCAGCAGCCCCACCGGGACAGATACGCAGTATTTT.

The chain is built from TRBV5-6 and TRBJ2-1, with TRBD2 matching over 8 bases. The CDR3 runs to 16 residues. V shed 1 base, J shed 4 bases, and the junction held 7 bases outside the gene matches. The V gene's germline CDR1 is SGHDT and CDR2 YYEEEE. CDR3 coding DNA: TGTGCCAGCAGCTTGCCAGGAACTAGCGGTTACAATGAGCAGTTCTTC. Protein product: CASSLPGTSGYNEQFF.

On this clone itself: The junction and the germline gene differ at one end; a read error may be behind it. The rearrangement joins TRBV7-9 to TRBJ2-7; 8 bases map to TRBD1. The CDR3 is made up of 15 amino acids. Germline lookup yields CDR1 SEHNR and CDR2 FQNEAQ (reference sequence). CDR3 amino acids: CSSSFGTGPSYEQYF. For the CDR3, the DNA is TGTTCCAGCAGCTTCGGGACAGGACCCTCCTACGAGCAGTACTTC. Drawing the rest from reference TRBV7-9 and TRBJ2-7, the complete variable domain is DTGVSQNPRHKITKRGQNVTFRCDPISEHNRLYWYRQTLGQGPEFLTYFQNEAQLEKSRLLSDRFSAERPKGSFSTLEIQRTEQGDSAMYLCSSSFGTGPSYEQYFGPGTRLTVT.